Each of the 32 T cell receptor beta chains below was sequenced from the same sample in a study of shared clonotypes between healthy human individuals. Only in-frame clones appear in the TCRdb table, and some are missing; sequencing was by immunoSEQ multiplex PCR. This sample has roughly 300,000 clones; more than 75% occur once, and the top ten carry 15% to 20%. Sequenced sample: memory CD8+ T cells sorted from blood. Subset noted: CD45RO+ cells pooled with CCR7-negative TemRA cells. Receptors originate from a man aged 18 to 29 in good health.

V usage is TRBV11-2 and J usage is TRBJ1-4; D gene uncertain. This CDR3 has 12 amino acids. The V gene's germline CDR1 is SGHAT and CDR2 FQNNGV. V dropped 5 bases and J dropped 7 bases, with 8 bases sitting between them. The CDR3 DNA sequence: TGTGCCAGCAGCCCCGAACCTGAAAAACTGTTTTTT. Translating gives CASSPEPEKLFF. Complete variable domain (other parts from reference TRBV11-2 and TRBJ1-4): EAGVAQSPRYKIIEKRQSVAFWCNPISGHATLYWYQQILGQGPKLLIQFQNNGVVDDSQLPKDRFSAERLKGVDSTLKIQPAKLEDSAVYLCASSPEPEKLFFGSGTQLSVL.

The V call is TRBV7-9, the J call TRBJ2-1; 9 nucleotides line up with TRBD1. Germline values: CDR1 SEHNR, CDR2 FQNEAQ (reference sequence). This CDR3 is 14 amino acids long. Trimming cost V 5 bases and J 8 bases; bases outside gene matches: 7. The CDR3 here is CASSPLTGGDEQFF. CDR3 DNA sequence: TGTGCCAGCAGCCCTCTGACAGGGGGGGATGAGCAGTTCTTC.

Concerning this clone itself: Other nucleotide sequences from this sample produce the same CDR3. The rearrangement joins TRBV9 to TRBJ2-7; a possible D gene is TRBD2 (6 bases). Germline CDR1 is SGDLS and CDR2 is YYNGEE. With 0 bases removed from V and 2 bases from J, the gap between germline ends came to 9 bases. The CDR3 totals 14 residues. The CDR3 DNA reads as TGTGCCAGCAGCGTAGCGGGGGACCCCTACGAGCAGTACTTC. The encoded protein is CASSVAGDPYEQYF.

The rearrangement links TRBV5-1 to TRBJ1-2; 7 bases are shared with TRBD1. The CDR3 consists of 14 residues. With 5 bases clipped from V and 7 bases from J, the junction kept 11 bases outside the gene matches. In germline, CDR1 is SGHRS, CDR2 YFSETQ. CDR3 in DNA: TGCGCCAGCAGTTCCGACAGGGAACTTTTTGGCTACACCTTC. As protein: CASSSDRELFGYTF.

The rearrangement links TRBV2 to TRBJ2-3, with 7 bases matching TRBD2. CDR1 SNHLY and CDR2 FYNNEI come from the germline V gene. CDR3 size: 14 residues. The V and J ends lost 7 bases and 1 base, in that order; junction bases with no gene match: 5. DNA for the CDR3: TGTGCCAGCATATATAGCGGGCGCACAGATACGCAGTATTTT. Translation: CASIYSGRTDTQYF. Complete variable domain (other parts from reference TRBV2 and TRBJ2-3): EPEVTQTPSHQVTQMGQEVILRCVPISNHLYFYWYRQILGQKVEFLVSFYNNEISEKSEIFDDQFSVERPDGSNFTLKIRSTKLEDSAMYFCASIYSGRTDTQYFGPGTRLTVL.

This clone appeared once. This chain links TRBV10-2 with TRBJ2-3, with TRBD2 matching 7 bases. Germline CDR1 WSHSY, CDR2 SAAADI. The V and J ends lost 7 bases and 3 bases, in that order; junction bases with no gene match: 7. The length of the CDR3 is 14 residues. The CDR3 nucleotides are TGCGCCAGCAAAATAGCGGGTGGGACAGATACGCAGTATTTT. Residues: CASKIAGGTDTQYF.

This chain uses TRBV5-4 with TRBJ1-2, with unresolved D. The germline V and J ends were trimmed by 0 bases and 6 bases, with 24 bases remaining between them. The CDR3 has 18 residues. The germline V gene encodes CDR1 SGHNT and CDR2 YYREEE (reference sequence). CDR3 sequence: CASSLGAVGRWLEDGYTF. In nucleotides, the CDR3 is TGTGCCAGCAGCTTGGGGGCTGTCGGACGGTGGCTGGAGGATGGCTACACCTTC.

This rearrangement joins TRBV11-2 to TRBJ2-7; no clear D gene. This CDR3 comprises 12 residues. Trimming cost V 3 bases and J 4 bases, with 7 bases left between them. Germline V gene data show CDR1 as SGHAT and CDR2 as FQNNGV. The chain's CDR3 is CASSFVEYEQYF. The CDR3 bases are TGTGCCAGCAGCTTTGTGGAGTACGAGCAGTACTTC.

CDR3 loop: CASSANLGESYEQYF. In DNA form, the CDR3 reads TGTGCCAGCAGCGCAAATCTAGGGGAGAGTTACGAGCAGTACTTC. The chain couples TRBV7-9 to TRBJ2-7; either TRBD1 or TRBD2 may supply D (5 bases each). The CDR3 totals 15 residues. Trimming took off 5 bases at V and 4 bases at J, with 18 bases between the two ends. The germline gives CDR1 SEHNR, CDR2 FQNEAQ (reference sequence).

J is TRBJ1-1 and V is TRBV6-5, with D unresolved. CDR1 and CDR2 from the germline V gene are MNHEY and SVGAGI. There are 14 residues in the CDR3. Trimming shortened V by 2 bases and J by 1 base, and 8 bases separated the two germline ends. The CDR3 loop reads CASSYAPRNTEAFF. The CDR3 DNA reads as TGTGCCAGCAGTTACGCTCCCAGGAACACTGAAGCTTTCTTT.

CDR3 sequence: CASSLGARNEQYF. CDR3 in DNA: TGTGCCAGCAGCTTAGGGGCGCGCAACGAGCAGTACTTC. This chain uses TRBV7-8 with TRBJ2-7; the D is unclear. The CDR3 covers 13 residues. Germline V gene lookup returns CDR1 SGHVS and CDR2 FQNEAQ. Trimming cost V 1 base and J 5 bases, with 9 bases left between them.

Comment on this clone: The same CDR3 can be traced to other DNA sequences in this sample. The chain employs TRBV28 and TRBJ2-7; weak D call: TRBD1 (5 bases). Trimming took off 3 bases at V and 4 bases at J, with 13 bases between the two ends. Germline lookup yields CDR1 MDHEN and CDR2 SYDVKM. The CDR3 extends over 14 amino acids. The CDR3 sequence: CASSFSGTGYEQYF. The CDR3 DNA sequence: TGTGCCAGCAGTTTTTCAGGAACAGGATACGAGCAGTACTTC.

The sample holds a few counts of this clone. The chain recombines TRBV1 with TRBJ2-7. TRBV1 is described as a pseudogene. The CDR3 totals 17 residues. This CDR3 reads CTSSQVWQTSHPYEQYF. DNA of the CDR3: TGCACCAGCAGCCAAGTTTGGCAGACCTCGCACCCCTACGAGCAGTACTTC.

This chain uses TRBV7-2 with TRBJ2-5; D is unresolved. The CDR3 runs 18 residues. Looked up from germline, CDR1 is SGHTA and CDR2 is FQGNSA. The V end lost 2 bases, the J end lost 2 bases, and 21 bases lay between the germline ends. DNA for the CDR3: TGTGCCAGCAGCTTACCCCGTATACTTCGAGTCCTACAAGAGACCCAGTACTTC. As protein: CASSLPRILRVLQETQYF. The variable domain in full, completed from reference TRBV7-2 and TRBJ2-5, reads GAGVSQSPSNKVTEKGKDVELRCDPISGHTALYWYRQSLGQGLEFLIYFQGNSAPDKSGLPSDRFSAERTGGSVSTLTIQRTQQEDSAVYLCASSLPRILRVLQETQYFGPGTRLLVL.

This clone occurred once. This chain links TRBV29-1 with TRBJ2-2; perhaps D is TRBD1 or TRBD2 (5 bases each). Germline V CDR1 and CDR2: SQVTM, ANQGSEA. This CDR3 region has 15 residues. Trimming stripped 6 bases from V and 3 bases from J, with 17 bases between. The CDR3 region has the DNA TGCAGCGTCCCAACGAGGGGCGCCGACACCGGGGAGCTGTTTTTT. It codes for CSVPTRGADTGELFF.

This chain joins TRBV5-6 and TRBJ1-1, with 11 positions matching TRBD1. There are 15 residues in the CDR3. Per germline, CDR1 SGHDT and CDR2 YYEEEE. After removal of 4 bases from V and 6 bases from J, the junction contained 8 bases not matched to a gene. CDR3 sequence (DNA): TGTGCCAGCAGCGCACTCCCGGGACAGGGGGCTGAAGCTTTCTTT. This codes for CASSALPGQGAEAFF.

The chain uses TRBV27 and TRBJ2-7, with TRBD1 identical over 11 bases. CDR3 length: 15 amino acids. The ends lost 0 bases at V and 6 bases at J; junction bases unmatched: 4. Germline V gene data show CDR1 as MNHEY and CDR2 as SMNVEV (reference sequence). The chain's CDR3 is CASSLSIGTGGEQYF. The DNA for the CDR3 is TGTGCCAGCAGTTTATCGATCGGGACAGGGGGCGAGCAGTACTTC.

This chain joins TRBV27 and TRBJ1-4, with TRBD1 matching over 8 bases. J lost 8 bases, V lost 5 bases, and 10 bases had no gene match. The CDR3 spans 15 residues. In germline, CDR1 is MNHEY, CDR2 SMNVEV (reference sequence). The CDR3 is CASSQGTGLREKLFF. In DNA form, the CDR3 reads TGTGCCAGCAGTCAAGGGACAGGCCTCAGGGAAAAACTGTTTTTT.

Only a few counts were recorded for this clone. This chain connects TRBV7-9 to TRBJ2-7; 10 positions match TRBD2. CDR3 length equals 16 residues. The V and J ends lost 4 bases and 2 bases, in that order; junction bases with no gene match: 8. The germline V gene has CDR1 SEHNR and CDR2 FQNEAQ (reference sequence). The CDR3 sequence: CASSSETGTSAYEQYF. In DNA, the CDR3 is TGTGCCAGCAGCTCAGAAACCGGGACTAGCGCCTACGAGCAGTACTTC.

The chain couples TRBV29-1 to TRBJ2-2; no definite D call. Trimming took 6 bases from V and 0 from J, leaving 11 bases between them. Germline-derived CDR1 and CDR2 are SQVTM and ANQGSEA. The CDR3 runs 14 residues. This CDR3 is CSVSHRPNTGELFF. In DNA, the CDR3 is TGCAGCGTCTCGCACCGACCGAACACCGGGGAGCTGTTTTTT.

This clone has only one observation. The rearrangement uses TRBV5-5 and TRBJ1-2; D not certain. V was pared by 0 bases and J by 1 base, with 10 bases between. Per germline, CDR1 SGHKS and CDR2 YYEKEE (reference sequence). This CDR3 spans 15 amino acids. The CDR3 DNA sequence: TGTGCCAGCAGCTTGGATATGGCAGATAACTATGGCTACACCTTC. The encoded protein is CASSLDMADNYGYTF.

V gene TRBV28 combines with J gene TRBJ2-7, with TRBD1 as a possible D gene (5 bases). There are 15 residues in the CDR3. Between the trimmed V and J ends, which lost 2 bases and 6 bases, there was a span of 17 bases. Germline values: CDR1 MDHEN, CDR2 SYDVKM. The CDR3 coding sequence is TGTGCCAGCAGTTTACCTCGGCAGGGCCGCGGCGAGCAGTACTTC. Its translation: CASSLPRQGRGEQYF.

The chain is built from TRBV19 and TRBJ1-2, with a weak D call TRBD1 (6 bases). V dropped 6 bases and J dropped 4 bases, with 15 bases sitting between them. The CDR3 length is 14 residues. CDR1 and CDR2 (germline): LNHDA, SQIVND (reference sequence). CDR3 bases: TGTGCCAGTAGCGGGACATCTTTTCTCTATGGCTACACCTTC. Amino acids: CASSGTSFLYGYTF.

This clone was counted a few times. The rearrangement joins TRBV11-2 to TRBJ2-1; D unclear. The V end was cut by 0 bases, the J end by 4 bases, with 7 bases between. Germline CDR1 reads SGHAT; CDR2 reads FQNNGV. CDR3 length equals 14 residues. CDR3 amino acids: CASSLDLRYNEQFF. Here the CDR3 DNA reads TGTGCCAGCAGCTTAGATCTCCGGTACAATGAGCAGTTCTTC.

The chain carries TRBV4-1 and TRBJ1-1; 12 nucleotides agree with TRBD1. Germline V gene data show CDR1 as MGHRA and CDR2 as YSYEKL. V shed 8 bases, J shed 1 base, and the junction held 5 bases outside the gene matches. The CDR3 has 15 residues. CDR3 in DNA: TGCGCCAGCGCGGGACAGGGGGCTCCGAACACTGAAGCTTTCTTT. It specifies CASAGQGAPNTEAFF.

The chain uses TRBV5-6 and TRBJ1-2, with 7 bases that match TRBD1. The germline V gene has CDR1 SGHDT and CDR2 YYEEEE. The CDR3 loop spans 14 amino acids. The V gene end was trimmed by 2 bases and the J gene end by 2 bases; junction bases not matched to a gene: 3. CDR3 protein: CASSLVQGNYGYTF. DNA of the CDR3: TGTGCCAGCAGCTTAGTACAGGGGAACTATGGCTACACCTTC.

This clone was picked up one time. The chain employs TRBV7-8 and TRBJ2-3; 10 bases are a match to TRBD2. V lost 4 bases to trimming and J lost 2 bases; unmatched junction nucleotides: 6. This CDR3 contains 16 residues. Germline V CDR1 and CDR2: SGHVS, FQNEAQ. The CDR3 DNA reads TGTGCCAGCAGCTCCATAGCGGGAGGTAACACAGATACGCAGTATTTT. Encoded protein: CASSSIAGGNTDTQYF.

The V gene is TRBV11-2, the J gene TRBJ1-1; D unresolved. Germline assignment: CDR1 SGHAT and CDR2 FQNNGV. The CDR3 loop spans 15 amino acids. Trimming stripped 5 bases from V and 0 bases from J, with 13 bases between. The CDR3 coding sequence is TGTGCCAGCAGCCCTAGCGGGGAGATGAACACTGAAGCTTTCTTT. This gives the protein CASSPSGEMNTEAFF. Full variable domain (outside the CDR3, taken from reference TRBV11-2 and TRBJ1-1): EAGVAQSPRYKIIEKRQSVAFWCNPISGHATLYWYQQILGQGPKLLIQFQNNGVVDDSQLPKDRFSAERLKGVDSTLKIQPAKLEDSAVYLCASSPSGEMNTEAFFGQGTRLTVV.

This CDR3 reads CATSTYYNEQFF. The CDR3 bases are TGTGCCACCAGCACGTATTACAATGAGCAGTTCTTC. This rearrangement joins TRBV15 to TRBJ2-1; D uncertain. V was clipped by 4 bases and J by 4 bases, with 5 bases between them. This CDR3 is built from 12 residues. CDR1 and CDR2 from the germline V gene are LNHNV and YYDKDF (reference sequence). Supplemented by reference TRBV15 and TRBJ2-1, the full variable domain reads DAMVIQNPRYQVTQFGKPVTLSCSQTLNHNVMYWYQQKSSQAPKLLFHYYDKDFNNEADTPDNFQSRRPNTSFCFLDIRSPGLGDTAMYLCATSTYYNEQFFGPGTRLTVL.

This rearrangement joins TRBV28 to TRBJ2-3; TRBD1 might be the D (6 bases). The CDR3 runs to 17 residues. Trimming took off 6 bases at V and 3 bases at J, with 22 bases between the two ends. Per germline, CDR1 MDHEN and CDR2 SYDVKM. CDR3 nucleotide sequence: TGTGCCAGCAGCCCGAGGGGACAAATAAGGTTGACAGATACGCAGTATTTT. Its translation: CASSPRGQIRLTDTQYF.

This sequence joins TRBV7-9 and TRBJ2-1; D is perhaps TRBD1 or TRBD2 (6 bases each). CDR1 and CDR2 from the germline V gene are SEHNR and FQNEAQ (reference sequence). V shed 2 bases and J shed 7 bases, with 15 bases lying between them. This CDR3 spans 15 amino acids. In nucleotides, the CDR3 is TGTGCCAGCAGCTTATTGGGGGGCGCTAAAAATGAGCAGTTCTTC. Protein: CASSLLGGAKNEQFF.

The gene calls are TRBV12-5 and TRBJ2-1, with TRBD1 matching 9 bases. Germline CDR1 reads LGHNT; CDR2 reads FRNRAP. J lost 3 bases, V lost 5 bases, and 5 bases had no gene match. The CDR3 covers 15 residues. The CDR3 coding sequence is TGTGCTAGTGGTCCGGGACAGGGAAGCTACAATGAGCAGTTCTTC. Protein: CASGPGQGSYNEQFF.